This TCR beta chain was sequenced for a study of T cell changes during pregnancy in multiple sclerosis. V lost 7 bases, J lost 11 bases, and 19 bases lay in between. There are 13 residues in the CDR3. CDR1 MNHEY and CDR2 SMNVEV come from the germline V gene (reference sequence). TCRdb's copy holds only in-frame clones and misses some; the assay was immunoSEQ multiplex PCR. The sample records 70,000 to 85,000 clones, approximately 90% being singletons. This clonotype originated in a female donor with multiple sclerosis, enrolled in a pregnancy study. Sequencing used peripheral blood, obtained before pregnancy. The chain carries TRBV27 and TRBJ2-3, with a tentative D call TRBD2 (7 bases). This chain's CDR3 is CASTGGASLGQYF. Here the CDR3 DNA reads TGTGCCAGCACGGGGGGCGCGTCCCTTGGGCAGTATTTT.